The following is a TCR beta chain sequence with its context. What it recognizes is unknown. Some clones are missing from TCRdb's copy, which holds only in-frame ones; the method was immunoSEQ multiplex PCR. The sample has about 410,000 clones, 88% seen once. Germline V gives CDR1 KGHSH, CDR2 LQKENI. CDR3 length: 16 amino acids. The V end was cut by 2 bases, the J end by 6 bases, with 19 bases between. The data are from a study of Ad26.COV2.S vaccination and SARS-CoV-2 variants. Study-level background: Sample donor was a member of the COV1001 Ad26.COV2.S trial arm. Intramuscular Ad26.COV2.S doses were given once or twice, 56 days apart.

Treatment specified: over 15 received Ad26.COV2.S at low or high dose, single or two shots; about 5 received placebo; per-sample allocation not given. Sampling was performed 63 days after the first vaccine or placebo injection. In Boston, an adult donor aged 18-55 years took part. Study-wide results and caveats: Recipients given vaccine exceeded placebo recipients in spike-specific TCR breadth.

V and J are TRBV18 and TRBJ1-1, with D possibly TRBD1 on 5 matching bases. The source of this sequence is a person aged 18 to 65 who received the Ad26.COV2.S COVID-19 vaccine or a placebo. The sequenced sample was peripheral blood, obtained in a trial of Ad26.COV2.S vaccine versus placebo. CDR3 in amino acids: CASSPIGPPGFAEAFF. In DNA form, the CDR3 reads TGTGCCAGCTCACCAATAGGGCCCCCAGGGTTCGCTGAAGCTTTCTTT.